A single sample is the source of the 13 T cell receptor beta chains below, sequenced in a study of CD8 T cells in Susac syndrome. RNA was extracted with the RNeasy kit, and a quantity of about 0.45 to 1 ug was reverse transcribed using random hexamers. TCRdb recomputed calls from the immunoSEQ multiplex PCR reads with MiXCR, one row per CDR3 protein. The sample has some 200,000 distinct CDR3 sequences; 92% are singletons. The sequenced material came from CD8+ T cells from PBMCs. The receptors derive from a human donor with multiple sclerosis.

The chain combines TRBV9 with TRBJ2-4; D possibly uses TRBD1 or TRBD2 (5 bases each). The CDR3 loop spans 13 amino acids. V dropped 4 bases and J dropped 8 bases, with 13 bases sitting between them. Germline V CDR1 and CDR2: SGDLS, YYNGEE. CDR3 in DNA: TGTGCCAGCAGCCTCAGGGACGGGGACATTCAGTACTTC. Its translation is CASSLRDGDIQYF.

V usage is TRBV7-2 and J usage is TRBJ2-3; either TRBD1 or TRBD2 may fit D (6 bases each). Trimming cost V 5 bases and J 2 bases, with 17 bases left between them. There are 16 residues in the CDR3. In germline, CDR1 is SGHTA, CDR2 FQGNSA. The CDR3 here is CASSPFLWGATDTQYF. CDR3 sequence (DNA): TGTGCCAGCAGCCCCTTCCTCTGGGGGGCCACAGATACGCAGTATTTT. The full variable domain, in which reference TRBV7-2 and TRBJ2-3 provide the parts outside the CDR3, is GAGVSQSPSNKVTEKGKDVELRCDPISGHTALYWYRQSLGQGLEFLIYFQGNSAPDKSGLPSDRFSAERTGGSVSTLTIQRTQQEDSAVYLCASSPFLWGATDTQYFGPGTRLTVL.

This clonotype has a single count. The chain is built from TRBV6-6 and TRBJ1-5, with no clear D. The CDR3 consists of 14 residues. Per germline, CDR1 MNHNY and CDR2 SVGAGI (reference sequence). With 7 bases removed from V and 1 base from J, the gap between germline ends came to 11 bases. CDR3 residues: CASNDPGSNQPQHF. The CDR3 bases are TGTGCCAGCAACGATCCCGGGAGCAATCAGCCCCAGCATTTT.

This chain connects TRBV11-1 to TRBJ2-1; D may be TRBD2 (5 bases). Trimming cost V 6 bases and J 5 bases, with 14 bases left between them. The CDR3 runs to 14 residues. Germline CDR1 is SGHAT and CDR2 is FQDESV (reference sequence). The DNA of the CDR3 is TGTGCCAGCAGAACCACGGGAAGGGACAATGAGCAGTTCTTC. Protein: CASRTTGRDNEQFF.

V gene TRBV19 combines with J gene TRBJ2-7, with D unresolved. The ends were cut back, 5 bases at V and 3 bases at J, with 17 bases in the middle. The CDR3 totals 15 residues. Germline V gene sequence: CDR1 LNHDA, CDR2 SQIVND (reference sequence). CDR3 sequence (DNA): TGTGCCAGTAGTGCCCTCACGGGCCCAGGCTACGAGCAGTACTTC. Protein product: CASSALTGPGYEQYF. The full variable domain, with the rest looked up from reference TRBV19 and TRBJ2-7, is DGGITQSPKYLFRKEGQNVTLSCEQNLNHDAMYWYRQDPGQGLRLIYYSQIVNDFQKGDIAEGYSVSREKKESFPLTVTSAQKNPTAFYLCASSALTGPGYEQYFGPGTRLTVT.

The chain uses TRBV13 and TRBJ2-3, with D possibly being TRBD2 (5 bases). The germline CDR1 and CDR2 sequences are PRHDT and FYEKMQ (reference sequence). The CDR3 spans 15 residues. V dropped 1 base and J dropped 2 bases, with 10 bases sitting between them. The CDR3 sequence is CASSLARETTDTQYF. The DNA for the CDR3 is TGTGCCAGCAGCTTAGCTCGGGAAACCACAGATACGCAGTATTTT.

The chain employs TRBV30 and TRBJ2-2, with 9 bases matching TRBD2. CDR1 is GTSNPN, CDR2 SVGIG, per germline (reference sequence). CDR3 length equals 13 residues. CDR3 sequence: CAREGTHTGELFF. The CDR3 bases are TGTGCGCGGGAGGGGACACACACCGGGGAGCTGTTTTTT. The full variable domain, rest sourced from reference TRBV30 and TRBJ2-2, is SQTIHQWPATLVQPVGSPLSLECTVEGTSNPNLYWYRQAAGRGLQLLFYSVGIGQISSEVPQNLSASRPQDRQFILSSKKLLLSDSGFYLCAREGTHTGELFFGEGSRLTVL.

The chain uses TRBV5-8 and TRBJ1-1; unclear D gene. Germline CDR1 SGHTS, CDR2 YDEGEE. The V and J ends lost 0 bases and 7 bases respectively, with 4 bases between them. The CDR3 loop spans 11 amino acids. The CDR3 DNA is TGTGCCAGCAGCTTGGGGTATGAAGCTTTCTTT. Its translation is CASSLGYEAFF.

This sequence joins TRBV7-6 and TRBJ2-7, with a weak D call TRBD1 (6 bases). Germline-derived CDR1 and CDR2 are SGHVS and FNYEAQ. The CDR3 contains 14 residues. V dropped 5 bases and J dropped 2 bases, with 13 bases sitting between them. Here the CDR3 DNA reads TGTGCCAGCAGCGTGGACAGTCTCGCCTACGAGCAGTACTTC. Residues: CASSVDSLAYEQYF.

This clonotype was seen a single time. An end of the junction does not agree with germline; a read error may underlie this. The V call is TRBV20-1, the J call TRBJ1-5, with D possibly TRBD1 on 6 matching bases. The CDR3 consists of 14 residues. CDR1 and CDR2 from the germline V gene are DFQATT and SNEGSKA (reference sequence). The CDR3 sequence is CSASPGVQNQPQQF. DNA for the CDR3: TGCAGTGCTAGTCCAGGGGTCCAGAATCAGCCCCAGCAATTT.

The rearrangement links TRBV15 to TRBJ2-7; D not resolved. The CDR3 is made up of 12 amino acids. V was cut by 6 bases and J by 2 bases, with 8 bases left in between. Germline V CDR1 and CDR2: LNHNV, YYDKDF (reference sequence). CDR3 DNA sequence: TGTGCCACCAGTCGGACCCCCTACGAGCAGTACTTC. It encodes CATSRTPYEQYF.

This rearrangement joins TRBV27 to TRBJ2-7, with 16 bases identical to TRBD2. The CDR3 has 16 residues. Per germline, CDR1 MNHEY and CDR2 SMNVEV (reference sequence). The junction had 8 bases not matched to a gene; V was cut back by 6 bases and J by 6 bases. CDR3 region: CASRGGLAGGFGEQYF. The CDR3 DNA reads TGTGCCAGCAGGGGGGGACTAGCGGGAGGGTTTGGCGAGCAGTACTTC.

This clonotype was counted a single time. This CDR3 is CASSYSRLAGTDEQYF. CDR3 in DNA: TGTGCCAGCAGTTATTCAAGACTAGCGGGCACCGACGAGCAGTACTTC. This chain joins TRBV6-2 or TRBV6-3 and TRBJ2-7, with 10 nucleotides matching TRBD2. Germline trimming cut 3 bases from V and 5 bases from J; bases unmatched to any gene: 10. The CDR3 is 16 residues long. Germline V gene lookup returns CDR1 MNHEY and CDR2 SVGEGT.